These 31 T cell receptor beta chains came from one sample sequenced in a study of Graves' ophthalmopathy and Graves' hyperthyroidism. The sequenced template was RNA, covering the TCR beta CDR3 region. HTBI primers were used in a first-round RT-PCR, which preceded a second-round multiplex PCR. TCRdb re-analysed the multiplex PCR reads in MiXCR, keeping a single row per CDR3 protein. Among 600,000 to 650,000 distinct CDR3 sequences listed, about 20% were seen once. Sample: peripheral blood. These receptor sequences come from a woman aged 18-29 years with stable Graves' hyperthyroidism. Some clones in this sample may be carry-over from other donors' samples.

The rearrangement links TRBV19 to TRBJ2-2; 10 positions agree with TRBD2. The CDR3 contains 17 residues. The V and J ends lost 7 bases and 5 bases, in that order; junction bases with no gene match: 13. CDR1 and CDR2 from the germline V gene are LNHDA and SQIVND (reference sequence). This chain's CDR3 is CASTNLSSGSKTGELFF. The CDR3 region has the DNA TGTGCCAGTACCAACCTCTCTAGCGGGAGTAAGACCGGGGAGCTGTTTTTT.

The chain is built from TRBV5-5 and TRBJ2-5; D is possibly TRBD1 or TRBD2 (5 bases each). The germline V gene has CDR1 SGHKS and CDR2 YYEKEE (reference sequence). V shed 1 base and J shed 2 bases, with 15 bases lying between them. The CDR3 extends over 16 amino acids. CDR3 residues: CASSLHGTLPQETQYF. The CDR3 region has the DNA TGTGCCAGCAGCTTGCACGGGACGCTGCCGCAAGAGACCCAGTACTTC.

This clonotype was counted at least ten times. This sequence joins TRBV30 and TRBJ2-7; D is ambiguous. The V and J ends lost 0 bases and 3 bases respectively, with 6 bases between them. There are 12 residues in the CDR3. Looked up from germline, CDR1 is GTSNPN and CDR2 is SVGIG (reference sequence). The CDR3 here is CAWSVLLYEQYF. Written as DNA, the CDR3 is TGTGCCTGGAGTGTATTGCTCTACGAGCAGTACTTC.

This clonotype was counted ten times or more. The CDR3 coding sequence is TGCGCCAGCAGCTCCCAGGGTTTCTCCGAGCAGTACTTC. Protein: CASSSQGFSEQYF. The rearrangement joins TRBV5-1 to TRBJ2-7, with D possibly TRBD1 on 5 matching bases. Trimming took off 3 bases at V and 6 bases at J, with 13 bases between the two ends. Germline CDR1 is SGHRS and CDR2 is YFSETQ. CDR3 length: 13 amino acids.

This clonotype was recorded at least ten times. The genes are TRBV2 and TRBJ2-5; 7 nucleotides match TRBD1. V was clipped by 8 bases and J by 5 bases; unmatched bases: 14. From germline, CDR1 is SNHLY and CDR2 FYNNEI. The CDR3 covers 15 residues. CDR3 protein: CASGLGDRPAETQYF. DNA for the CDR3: TGTGCCAGCGGGCTTGGGGACAGACCGGCGGAGACCCAGTACTTC.

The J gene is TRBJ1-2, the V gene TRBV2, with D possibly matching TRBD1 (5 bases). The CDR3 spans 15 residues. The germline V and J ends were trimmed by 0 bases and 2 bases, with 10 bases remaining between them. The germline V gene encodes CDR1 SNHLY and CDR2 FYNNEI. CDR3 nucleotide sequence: TGTGCCAGCAGTGAAGCTAGAGGGGAGAACTATGGCTACACCTTC. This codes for CASSEARGENYGYTF.

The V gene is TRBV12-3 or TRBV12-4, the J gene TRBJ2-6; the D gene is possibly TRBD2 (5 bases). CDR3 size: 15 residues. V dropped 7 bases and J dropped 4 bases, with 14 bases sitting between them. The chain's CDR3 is CASTLEAVGANVLTF. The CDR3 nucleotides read TGTGCCAGCACCTTGGAGGCCGTGGGGGCCAACGTCCTGACTTTC.

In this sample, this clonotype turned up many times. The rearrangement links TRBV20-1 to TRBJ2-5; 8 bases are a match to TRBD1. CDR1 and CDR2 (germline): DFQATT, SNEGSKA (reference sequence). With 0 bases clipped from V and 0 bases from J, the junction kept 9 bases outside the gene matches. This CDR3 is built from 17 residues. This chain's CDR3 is CSARDPSRQGNQETQYF. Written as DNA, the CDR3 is TGCAGTGCTAGAGACCCCTCTCGACAGGGGAACCAAGAGACCCAGTACTTC.

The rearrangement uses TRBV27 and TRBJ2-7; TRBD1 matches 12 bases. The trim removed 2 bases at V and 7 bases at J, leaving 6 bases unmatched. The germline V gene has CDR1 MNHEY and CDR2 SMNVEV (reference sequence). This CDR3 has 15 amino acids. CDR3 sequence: CASSLTGQGALEQYF. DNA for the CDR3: TGTGCCAGCAGTTTAACGGGACAGGGGGCGCTTGAGCAGTACTTC.

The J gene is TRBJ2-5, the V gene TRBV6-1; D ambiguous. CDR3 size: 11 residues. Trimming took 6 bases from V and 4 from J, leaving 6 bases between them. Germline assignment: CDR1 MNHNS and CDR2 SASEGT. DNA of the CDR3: TGTGCCAGCAGAAAGGCAGAGACCCAGTACTTC. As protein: CASRKAETQYF.

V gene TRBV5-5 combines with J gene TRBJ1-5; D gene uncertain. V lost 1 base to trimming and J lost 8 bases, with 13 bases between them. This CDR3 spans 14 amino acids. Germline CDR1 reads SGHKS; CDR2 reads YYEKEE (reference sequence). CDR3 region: CASSLLAPGEPQHF. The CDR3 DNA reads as TGTGCCAGCAGCTTGTTGGCCCCGGGTGAGCCCCAGCATTTT.

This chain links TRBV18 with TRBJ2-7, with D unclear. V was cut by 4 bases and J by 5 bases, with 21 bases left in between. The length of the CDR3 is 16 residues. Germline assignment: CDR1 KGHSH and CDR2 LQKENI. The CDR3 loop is CASSRTPPVMSHEQYF. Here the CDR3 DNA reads TGTGCCAGCTCACGAACTCCCCCAGTTATGTCCCACGAGCAGTACTTC.

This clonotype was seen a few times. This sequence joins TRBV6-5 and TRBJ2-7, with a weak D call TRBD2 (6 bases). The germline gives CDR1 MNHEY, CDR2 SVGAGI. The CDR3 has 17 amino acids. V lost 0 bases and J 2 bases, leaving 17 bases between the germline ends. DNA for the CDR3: TGTGCCAGCAGTTACTCAGTACGCGGGGAAAAGACCTACGAGCAGTACTTC. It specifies CASSYSVRGEKTYEQYF.

CDR3 sequence (DNA): TGTGCCAGCCTTCCGGAGGGAGAAGGAAACACCATATATTTT. Protein sequence: CASLPEGEGNTIYF. V gene TRBV12-3 or TRBV12-4 combines with J gene TRBJ1-3; no firm D call. V lost 8 bases to trimming and J lost 4 bases, with 15 bases between them. The CDR3 totals 14 residues.

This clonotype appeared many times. The chain's CDR3 is CSARQGQNSPLHF. CDR3 nucleotide sequence: TGCAGTGCTAGACAGGGGCAGAATTCACCCCTCCACTTT. This chain links TRBV20-1 with TRBJ1-6, with D perhaps TRBD1 (6 bases). Trimming stripped 2 bases from V and 7 bases from J, with 9 bases between. CDR1 and CDR2 (germline): DFQATT, SNEGSKA (reference sequence). The CDR3 consists of 13 residues.

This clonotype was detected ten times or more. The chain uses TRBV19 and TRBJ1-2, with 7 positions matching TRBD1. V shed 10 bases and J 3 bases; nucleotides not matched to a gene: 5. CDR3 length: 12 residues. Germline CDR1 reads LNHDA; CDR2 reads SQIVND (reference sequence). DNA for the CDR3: TGTGCCAATACCGACAGGGACTATGGCTACACCTTC. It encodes CANTDRDYGYTF. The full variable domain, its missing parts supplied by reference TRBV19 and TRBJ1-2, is DGGITQSPKYLFRKEGQNVTLSCEQNLNHDAMYWYRQDPGQGLRLIYYSQIVNDFQKGDIAEGYSVSREKKESFPLTVTSAQKNPTAFYLCANTDRDYGYTFGSGTRLTVV.

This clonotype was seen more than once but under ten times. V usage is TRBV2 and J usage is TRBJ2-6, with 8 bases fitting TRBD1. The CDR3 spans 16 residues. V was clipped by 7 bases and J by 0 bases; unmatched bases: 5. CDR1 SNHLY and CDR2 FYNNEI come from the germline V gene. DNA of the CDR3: TGTGCCAGCACCGGGACAGGTTTCTCTGGGGCCAACGTCCTGACTTTC. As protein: CASTGTGFSGANVLTF.

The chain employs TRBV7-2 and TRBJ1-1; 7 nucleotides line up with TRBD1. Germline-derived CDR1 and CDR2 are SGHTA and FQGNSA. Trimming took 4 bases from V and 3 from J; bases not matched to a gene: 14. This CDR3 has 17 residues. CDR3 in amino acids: CASSSSGHRGLYTEAFF. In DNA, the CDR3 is TGTGCCAGCAGCTCTAGCGGCCACAGGGGCCTTTACACTGAAGCTTTCTTT.

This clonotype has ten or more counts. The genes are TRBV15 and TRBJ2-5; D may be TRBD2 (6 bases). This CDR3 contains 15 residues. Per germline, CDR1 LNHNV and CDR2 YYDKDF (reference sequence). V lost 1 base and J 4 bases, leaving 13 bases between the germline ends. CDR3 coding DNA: TGTGCCACCAGCAGAGCGGGAGAGGGCAGAGAGACCCAGTACTTC. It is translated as CATSRAGEGRETQYF.

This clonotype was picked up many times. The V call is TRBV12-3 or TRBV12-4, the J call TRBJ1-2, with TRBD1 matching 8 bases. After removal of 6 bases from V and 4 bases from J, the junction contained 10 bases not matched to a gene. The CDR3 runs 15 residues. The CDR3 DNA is TGTGCCAGCAGCCGCGCGGACAGGGTGGGCTATGGCTACACCTTC. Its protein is CASSRADRVGYGYTF.

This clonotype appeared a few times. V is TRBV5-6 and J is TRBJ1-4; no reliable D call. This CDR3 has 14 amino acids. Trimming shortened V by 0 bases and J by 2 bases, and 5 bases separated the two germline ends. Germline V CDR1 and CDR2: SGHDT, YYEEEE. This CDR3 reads CASSLASTNEKLFF. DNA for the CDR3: TGTGCCAGCAGCTTGGCCTCGACTAATGAAAAACTGTTTTTT. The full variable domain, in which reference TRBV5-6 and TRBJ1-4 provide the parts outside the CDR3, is DAGVTQSPTHLIKTRGQQVTLRCSPKSGHDTVSWYQQALGQGPQFIFQYYEEEERQRGNFPDRFSGHQFPNYSSELNVNALLLGDSALYLCASSLASTNEKLFFGSGTQLSVL.

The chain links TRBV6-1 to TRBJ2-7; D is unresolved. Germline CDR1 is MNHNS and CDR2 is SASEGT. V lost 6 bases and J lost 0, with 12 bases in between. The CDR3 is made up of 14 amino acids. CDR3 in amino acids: CASSEPGLSYEQYF. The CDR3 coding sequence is TGTGCCAGCAGCGAACCGGGCCTCTCCTACGAGCAGTACTTC.

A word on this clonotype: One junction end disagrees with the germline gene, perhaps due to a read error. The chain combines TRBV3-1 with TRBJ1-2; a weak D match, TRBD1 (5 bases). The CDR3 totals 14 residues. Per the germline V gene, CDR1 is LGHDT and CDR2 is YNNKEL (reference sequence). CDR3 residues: CASSQQGADYGYIF. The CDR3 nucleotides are TGTGCCAGCAGCCAACAGGGTGCCGACTATGGCTACATCTTC.

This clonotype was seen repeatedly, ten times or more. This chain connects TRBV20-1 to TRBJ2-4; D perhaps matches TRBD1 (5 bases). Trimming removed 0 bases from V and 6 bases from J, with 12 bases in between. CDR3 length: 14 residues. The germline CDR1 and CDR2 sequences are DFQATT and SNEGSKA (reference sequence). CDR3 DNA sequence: TGCAGTGCTAGAGAAAGAGGACATACAAACATTCAGTACTTC. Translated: CSARERGHTNIQYF.

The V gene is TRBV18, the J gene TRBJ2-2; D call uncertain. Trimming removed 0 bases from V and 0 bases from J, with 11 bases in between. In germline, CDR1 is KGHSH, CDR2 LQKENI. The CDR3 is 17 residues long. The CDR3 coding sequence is TGTGCCAGCTCACCACCGGACGTTTACGCGAACACCGGGGAGCTGTTTTTT. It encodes CASSPPDVYANTGELFF.

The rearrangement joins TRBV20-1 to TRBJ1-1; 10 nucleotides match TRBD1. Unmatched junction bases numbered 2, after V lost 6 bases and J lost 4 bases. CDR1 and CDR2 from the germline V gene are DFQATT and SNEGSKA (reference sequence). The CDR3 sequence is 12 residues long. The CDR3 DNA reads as TGCAGTGCGTGGACAGGGGGCACTGAAGCTTTCTTT. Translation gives CSAWTGGTEAFF.

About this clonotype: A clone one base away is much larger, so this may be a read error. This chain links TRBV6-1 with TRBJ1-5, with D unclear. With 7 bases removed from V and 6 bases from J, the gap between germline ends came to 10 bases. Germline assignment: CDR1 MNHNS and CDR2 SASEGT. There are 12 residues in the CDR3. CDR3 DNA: TGTGCCAGCACCTTTCGGGGTCAGCCCCAGCATTTT. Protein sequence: CASTFRGQPQHF.

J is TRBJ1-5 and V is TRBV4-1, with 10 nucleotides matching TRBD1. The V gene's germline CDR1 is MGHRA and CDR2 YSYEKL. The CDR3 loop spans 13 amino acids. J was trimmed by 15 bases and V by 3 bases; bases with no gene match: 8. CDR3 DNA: TGCGCCAGCAGCCATACCGGGACAGGGGTTGCGCATTTT. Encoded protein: CASSHTGTGVAHF.

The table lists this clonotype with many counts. The CDR3, as DNA: TGTGCCAGCAGTTTAAGGGGACTCCGTGAAGCTTTCTTT. Protein sequence: CASSLRGLREAFF. The chain uses TRBV12-3 or TRBV12-4 and TRBJ1-1, with D possibly being TRBD1 (5 bases). The CDR3 sequence is 13 residues long. V shed 2 bases and J shed 7 bases, with 11 bases lying between them.

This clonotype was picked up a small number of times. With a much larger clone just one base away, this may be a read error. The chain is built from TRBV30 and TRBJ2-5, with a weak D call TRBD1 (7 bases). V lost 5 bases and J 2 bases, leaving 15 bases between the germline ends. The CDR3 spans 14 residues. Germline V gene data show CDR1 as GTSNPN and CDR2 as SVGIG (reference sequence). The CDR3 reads CAWGGGVGQETQYF. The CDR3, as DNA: TGTGCCTGGGGAGGGGGCGTCGGGCAAGAGACCCAGTACTTC.

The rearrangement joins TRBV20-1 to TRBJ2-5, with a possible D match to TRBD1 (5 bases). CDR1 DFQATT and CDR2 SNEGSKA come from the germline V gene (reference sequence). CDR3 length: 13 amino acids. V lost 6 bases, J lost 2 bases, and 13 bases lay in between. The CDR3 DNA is TGCAGTGCGACACGACAGCTTCAAGAGACCCAGTACTTC. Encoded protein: CSATRQLQETQYF.